The rows below give T cell receptor beta chains drawn from one sample of a study of blood T cell repertoires in COVID-19. Sequencing was performed with immunoSEQ multiplex PCR; in TCRdb, only in-frame clones are kept and a portion is missing. This table holds about 180,000 clones, approximately 85% found once. Sequences were obtained from PBMCs or T cells enriched from blood (not recorded which). These receptors originate from a woman under 30 who had recovered from COVID-19. Each CDR3 is given with its conserved first and last residue. A D gene is named only where the DNA matches it firmly.

d_call,v_call,cdr3_aa
TRBD1,TRBV5-1,CASSGPGQGARTQYF
TRBD2,TRBV9,CASSPPRGVTTGELFF
TRBD2,TRBV10-1,CASSEASGGQNTQYF
-,TRBV25-1,CASSKTGYGNTIYF
-,TRBV6-5,CASGGTEAFF
TRBD2,TRBV20-1,CSAPGGGELFF
TRBD1,TRBV30,CAWSSGQGVAGNTIYF
-,TRBV7-9,CASSLVGGYNSPLHF
-,TRBV2,CASSPLSYEQYF
TRBD1,TRBV13,CASSKGDRGQYF
TRBD2,TRBV19,CARLHPSFGLAGNETQYF
-,TRBV14,CASSRGAAGPGSYTF
TRBD1,TRBV6-5,CASSAGYRGDYEQYF
-,TRBV7-2,CASSLDRQANYGYTF
TRBD1,TRBV6-1,CASSEAHRGPNTEAFF
-,TRBV10-1,CASSEWGAPDNYGYTF
TRBD1,TRBV29-1,CSVATRTGGLETQYF
TRBD2,TRBV6-4,CASSDWDLAGAADTQYF
TRBD1,TRBV27,CASRVSRDRGGRTYYNEQFF
-,TRBV2,CASSETYPMNTEAFF
TRBD1,TRBV29-1,CSVRTGDYGYTF
TRBD2,TRBV11-2,CASTWRGETQYF
-,TRBV4-1,CASSQVIVSRPNYGYTF
-,TRBV30,CAWGEVEKQFF
TRBD1,TRBV14,CASSQTGGLSPLHF
-,TRBV29-1,CSVLQEYNNEQFF
-,TRBV5-5,CASSFGPRAGTDTQYF
TRBD1,TRBV4-3,CASSQEVSGTGIRYEQYF
-,TRBV5-1,CASSPGNSNQPQHF
TRBD2,TRBV6-5,CASRGAGMPYEQYF
TRBD2,TRBV28,CASSGGAGAYEQYF
TRBD2,TRBV10-3,CAISEALAGGGEQFF
-,TRBV5-1,CASSTENSHTEAFF
-,TRBV7-6,CASSLFSIHTDTQYF
TRBD1,TRBV7-2,CASSLEQGAYEQYF
-,TRBV28,CASSPAELNSYEQYF
-,TRBV18,CASSHAWGIDNYGYTF
TRBD2,TRBV5-1,CASSLVLAGGPNTGELFF
TRBD1,TRBV27,CASSLGTGLETQYF
TRBD1,TRBV19,CASTQGGNRGNTEAFF
TRBD1,TRBV27,CASTPGTGAVNTEAFF
TRBD1,TRBV7-2,CASSPGTGSSSSGELFF
TRBD2,TRBV5-8,CASSLGTSGIADTQYF
-,TRBV24-1,CATSLRYQETQYF